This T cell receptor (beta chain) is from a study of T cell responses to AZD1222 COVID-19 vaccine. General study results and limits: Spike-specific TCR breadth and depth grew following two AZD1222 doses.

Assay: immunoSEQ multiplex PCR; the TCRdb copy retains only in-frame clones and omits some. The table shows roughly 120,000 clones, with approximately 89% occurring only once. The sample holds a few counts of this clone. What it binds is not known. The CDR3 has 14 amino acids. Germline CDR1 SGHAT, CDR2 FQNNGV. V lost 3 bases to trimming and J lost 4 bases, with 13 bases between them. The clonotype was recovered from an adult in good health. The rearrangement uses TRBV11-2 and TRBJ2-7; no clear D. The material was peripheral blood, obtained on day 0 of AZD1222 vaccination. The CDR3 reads CASSFPGRFYEQYF. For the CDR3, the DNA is TGTGCCAGCAGCTTCCCTGGGCGGTTTTACGAGCAGTACTTC. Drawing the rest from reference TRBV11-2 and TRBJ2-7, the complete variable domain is EAGVAQSPRYKIIEKRQSVAFWCNPISGHATLYWYQQILGQGPKLLIQFQNNGVVDDSQLPKDRFSAERLKGVDSTLKIQPAKLEDSAVYLCASSFPGRFYEQYFGPGTRLTVT.